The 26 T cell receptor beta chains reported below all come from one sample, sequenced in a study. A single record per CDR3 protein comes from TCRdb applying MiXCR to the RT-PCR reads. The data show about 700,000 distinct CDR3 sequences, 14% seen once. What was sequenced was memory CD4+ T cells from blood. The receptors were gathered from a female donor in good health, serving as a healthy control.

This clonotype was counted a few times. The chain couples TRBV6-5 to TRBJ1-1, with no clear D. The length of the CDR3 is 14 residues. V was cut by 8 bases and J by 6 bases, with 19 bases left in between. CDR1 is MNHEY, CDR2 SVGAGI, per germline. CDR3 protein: CASGNPTVPAEAFF. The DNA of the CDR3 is TGTGCCAGCGGAAACCCAACAGTTCCCGCTGAAGCTTTCTTT.

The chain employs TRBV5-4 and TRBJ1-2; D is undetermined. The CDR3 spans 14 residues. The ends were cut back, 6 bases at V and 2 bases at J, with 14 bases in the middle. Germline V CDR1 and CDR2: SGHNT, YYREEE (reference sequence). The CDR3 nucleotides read TGTGCCAGCACTATTCCACAGCTCAACTATGGCTACACCTTC. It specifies CASTIPQLNYGYTF.

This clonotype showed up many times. Here the CDR3 DNA reads TGTGCCACCCAGGACCCTAACGCGGGCCGGCAAGAGACCCAGTACTTC. Encoded protein: CATQDPNAGRQETQYF. This chain connects TRBV10-3 to TRBJ2-5; weak D call: TRBD2 (5 bases). This CDR3 contains 16 residues. V was shortened by 10 bases and J by 2 bases, with 23 bases between the two germline ends. Germline CDR1 ENHRY, CDR2 SYGVKD.

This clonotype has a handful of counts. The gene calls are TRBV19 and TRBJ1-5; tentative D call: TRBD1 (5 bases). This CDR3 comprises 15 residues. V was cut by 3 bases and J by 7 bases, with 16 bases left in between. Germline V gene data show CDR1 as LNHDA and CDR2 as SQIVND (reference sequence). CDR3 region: CASSIPDTLSQPQHF. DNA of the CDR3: TGTGCCAGTAGTATCCCGGACACCCTGAGCCAGCCCCAGCATTTT.

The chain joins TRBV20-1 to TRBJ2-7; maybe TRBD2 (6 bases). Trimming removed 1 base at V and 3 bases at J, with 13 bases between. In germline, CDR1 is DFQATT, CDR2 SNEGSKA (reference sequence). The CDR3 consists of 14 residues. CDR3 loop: CSARGIRGNYEQYF. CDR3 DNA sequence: TGCAGTGCTAGAGGTATACGCGGGAACTACGAGCAGTACTTC.

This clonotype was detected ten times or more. CDR3 sequence reads: CSVLGQGGYNEQFF. CDR3 nucleotides: TGCAGCGTGCTAGGACAGGGAGGCTACAATGAGCAGTTCTTC. The chain links TRBV29-1 to TRBJ2-1; TRBD1 aligns across 8 bases. V lost 6 bases to trimming and J lost 3 bases; unmatched junction nucleotides: 7. CDR1 and CDR2 from the germline V gene are SQVTM and ANQGSEA. CDR3 length: 14 residues.

The CDR3 sequence is CASSLLLQGEAFF. The DNA of the CDR3 is TGTGCCAGCAGCCTCCTACTACAGGGCGAGGCTTTCTTT. The chain is built from TRBV7-2 and TRBJ1-1; D is perhaps TRBD1 (6 bases). The CDR3 loop spans 13 amino acids. Germline CDR1 SGHTA, CDR2 FQGNSA. V gave up 5 bases and J gave up 11 bases, with 18 bases separating them.

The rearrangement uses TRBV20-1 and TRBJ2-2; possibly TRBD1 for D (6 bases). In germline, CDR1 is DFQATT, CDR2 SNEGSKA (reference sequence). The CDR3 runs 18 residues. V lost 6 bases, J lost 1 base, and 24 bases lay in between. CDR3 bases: TGCAGTGCCCGCGGTGGGGCAAGGGGGATGGGGAACACCGGGGAGCTGTTTTTT. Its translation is CSARGGARGMGNTGELFF.

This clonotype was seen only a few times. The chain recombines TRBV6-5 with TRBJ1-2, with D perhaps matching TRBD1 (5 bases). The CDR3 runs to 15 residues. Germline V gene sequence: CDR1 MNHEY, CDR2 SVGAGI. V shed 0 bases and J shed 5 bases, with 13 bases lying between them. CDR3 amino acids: CASSYSSAGIYGYTF. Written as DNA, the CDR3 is TGTGCCAGCAGTTACTCGTCAGCAGGGATTTATGGCTACACCTTC.

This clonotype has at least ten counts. For the CDR3, the DNA is TGTGCCAGCAGCTTAGGACTGAGTAATTCACCCCTCCACTTT. Translating gives CASSLGLSNSPLHF. V gene TRBV7-3 combines with J gene TRBJ1-6; D remains unclear. The CDR3 runs 14 residues. Trimming stripped 2 bases from V and 6 bases from J, with 8 bases between. Germline lookup yields CDR1 SGHTA and CDR2 FQGTGA.

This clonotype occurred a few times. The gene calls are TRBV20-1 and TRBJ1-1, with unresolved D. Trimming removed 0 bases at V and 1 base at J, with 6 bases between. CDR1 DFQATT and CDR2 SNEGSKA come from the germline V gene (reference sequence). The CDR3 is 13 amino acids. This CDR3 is CSARDRQNTEAFF. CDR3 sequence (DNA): TGCAGTGCTAGAGACCGACAGAACACTGAAGCTTTCTTT.

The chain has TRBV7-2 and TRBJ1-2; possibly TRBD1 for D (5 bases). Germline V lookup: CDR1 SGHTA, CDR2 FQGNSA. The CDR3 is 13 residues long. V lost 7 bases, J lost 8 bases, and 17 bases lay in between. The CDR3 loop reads CTSNKGQGDGYTF. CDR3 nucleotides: TGTACCAGCAACAAAGGGCAGGGAGACGGCTACACCTTC.

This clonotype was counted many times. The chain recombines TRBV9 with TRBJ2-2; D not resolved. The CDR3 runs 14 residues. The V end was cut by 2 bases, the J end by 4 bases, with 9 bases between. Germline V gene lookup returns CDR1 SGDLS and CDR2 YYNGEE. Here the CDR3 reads CASSVQERTGELFF. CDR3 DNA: TGTGCCAGCAGCGTCCAAGAACGCACCGGGGAGCTGTTTTTT.

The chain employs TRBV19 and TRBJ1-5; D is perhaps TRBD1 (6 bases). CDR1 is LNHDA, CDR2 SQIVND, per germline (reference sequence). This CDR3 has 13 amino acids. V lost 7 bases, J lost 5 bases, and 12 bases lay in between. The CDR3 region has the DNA TGTGCCAGTATGAATGGGGGCCATCAGCCCCAGCATTTT. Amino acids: CASMNGGHQPQHF.

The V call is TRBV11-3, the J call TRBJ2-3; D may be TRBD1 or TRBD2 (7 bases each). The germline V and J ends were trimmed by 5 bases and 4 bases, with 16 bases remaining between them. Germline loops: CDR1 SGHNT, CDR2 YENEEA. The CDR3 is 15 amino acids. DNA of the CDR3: TGTGCCAGCAGCCAGGGGGGGAAGAAGGCAGATACGCAGTATTTT. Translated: CASSQGGKKADTQYF.

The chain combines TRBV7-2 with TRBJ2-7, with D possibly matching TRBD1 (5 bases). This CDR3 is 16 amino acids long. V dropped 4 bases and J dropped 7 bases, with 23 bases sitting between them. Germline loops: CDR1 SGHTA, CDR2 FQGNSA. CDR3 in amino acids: CASSSQPPGNGWEQYF. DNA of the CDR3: TGTGCCAGCAGCTCCCAACCGCCAGGGAATGGGTGGGAGCAGTACTTC.

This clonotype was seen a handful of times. The CDR3 sequence: CASSVARGDQPQHF. CDR3 nucleotide sequence: TGTGCCAGCAGCGTAGCTAGGGGGGATCAGCCCCAGCATTTT. This chain joins TRBV9 and TRBJ1-5, with D perhaps TRBD1 (6 bases). The CDR3 sequence is 14 residues long. From germline, CDR1 is SGDLS and CDR2 YYNGEE. V dropped 0 bases and J dropped 5 bases, with 9 bases sitting between them.

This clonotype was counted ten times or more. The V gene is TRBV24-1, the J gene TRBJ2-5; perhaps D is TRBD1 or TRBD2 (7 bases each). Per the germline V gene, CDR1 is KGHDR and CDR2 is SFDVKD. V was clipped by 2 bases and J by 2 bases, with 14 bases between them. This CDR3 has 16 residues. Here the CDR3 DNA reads TGTGCCACCAGTGATTCTCGGCAGGGGGGGCAAGAGACCCAGTACTTC. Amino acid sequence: CATSDSRQGGQETQYF.

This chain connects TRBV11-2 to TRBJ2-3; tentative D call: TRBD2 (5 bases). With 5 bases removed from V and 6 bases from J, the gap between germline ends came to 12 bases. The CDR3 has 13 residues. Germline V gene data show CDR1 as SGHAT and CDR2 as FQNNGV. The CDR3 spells CASSRTSPDTQYF. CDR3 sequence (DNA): TGTGCCAGCAGCCGTACTAGTCCCGATACGCAGTATTTT.

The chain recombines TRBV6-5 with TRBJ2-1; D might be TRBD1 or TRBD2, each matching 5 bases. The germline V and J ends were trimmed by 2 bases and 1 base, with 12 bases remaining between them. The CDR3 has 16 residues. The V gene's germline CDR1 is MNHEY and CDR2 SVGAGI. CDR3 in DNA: TGTGCCAGCAGTTACGAGGGACGGAAATCCTACAATGAGCAGTTCTTC. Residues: CASSYEGRKSYNEQFF.

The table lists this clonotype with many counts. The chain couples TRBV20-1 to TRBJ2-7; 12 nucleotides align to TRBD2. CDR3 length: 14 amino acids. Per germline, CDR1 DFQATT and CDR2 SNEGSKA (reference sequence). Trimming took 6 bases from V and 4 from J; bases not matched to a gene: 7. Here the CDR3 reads CSAFRTSGTYEQYF. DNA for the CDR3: TGCAGTGCCTTCAGGACTAGCGGGACATACGAGCAGTACTTC.

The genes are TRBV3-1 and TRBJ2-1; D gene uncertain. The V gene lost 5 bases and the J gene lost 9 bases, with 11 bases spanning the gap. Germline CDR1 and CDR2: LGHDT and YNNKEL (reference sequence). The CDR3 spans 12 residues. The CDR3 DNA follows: TGTGCCAGCAGCTACCCCAGAGGTGAGCAGTTCTTC. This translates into CASSYPRGEQFF.

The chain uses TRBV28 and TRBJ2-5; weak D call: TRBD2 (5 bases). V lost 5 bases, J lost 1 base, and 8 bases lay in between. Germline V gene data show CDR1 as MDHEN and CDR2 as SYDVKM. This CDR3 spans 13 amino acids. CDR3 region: CASSEGSQETQYF. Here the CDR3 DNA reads TGTGCCAGCAGTGAGGGCAGCCAAGAGACCCAGTACTTC.

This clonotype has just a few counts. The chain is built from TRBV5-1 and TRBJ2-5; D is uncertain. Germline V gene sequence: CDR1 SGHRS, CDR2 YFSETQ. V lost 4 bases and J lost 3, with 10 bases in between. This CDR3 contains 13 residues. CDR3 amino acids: CASSLTWKETQYF. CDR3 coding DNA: TGCGCCAGCAGCCTGACATGGAAAGAGACCCAGTACTTC.

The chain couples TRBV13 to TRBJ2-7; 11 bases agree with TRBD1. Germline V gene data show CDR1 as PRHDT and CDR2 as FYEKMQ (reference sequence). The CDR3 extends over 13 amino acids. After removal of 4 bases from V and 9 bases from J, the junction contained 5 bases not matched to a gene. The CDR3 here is CASSWGTGGVQYF. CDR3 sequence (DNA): TGTGCCAGCAGCTGGGGGACAGGGGGAGTGCAGTACTTC.

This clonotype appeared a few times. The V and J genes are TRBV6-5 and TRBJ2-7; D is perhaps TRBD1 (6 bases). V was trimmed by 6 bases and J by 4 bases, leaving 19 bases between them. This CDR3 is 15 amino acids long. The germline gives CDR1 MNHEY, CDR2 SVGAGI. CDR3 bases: TGTGCCAGCAGACCACAGGGTCTAAGCAGTTACGAGCAGTACTTC. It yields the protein CASRPQGLSSYEQYF.